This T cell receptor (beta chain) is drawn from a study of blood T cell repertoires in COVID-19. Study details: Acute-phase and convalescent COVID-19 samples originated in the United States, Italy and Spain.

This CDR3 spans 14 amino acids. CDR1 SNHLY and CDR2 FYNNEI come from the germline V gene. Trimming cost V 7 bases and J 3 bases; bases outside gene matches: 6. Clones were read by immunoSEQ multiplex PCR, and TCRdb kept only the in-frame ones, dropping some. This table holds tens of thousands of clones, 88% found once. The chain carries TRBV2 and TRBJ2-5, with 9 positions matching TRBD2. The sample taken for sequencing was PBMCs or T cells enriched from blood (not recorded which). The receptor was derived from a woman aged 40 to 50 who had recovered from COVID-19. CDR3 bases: TGTGCCAGCAAGGGGGCTAGCGGGGAAGAGACCCAGTACTTC. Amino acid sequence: CASKGASGEETQYF.